Listed below are T cell receptor beta chains from one sample, sequenced in a study of blood T cells in healthy people across ages. TCRdb redid the calling of the 5' RACE reads with MiXCR, one entry per CDR3 protein. The sample shows approximately 810,000 distinct CDR3 sequences, about 30% of them seen only once. The specimen sequenced was blood. These receptors all come from an elderly woman in good health. The CDR3 runs from the conserved cysteine through the conserved F or W. The D gene is left open where the match is weak. Only some rows state a clone size, as once, few, many or a class for expanded clones.

j_gene | d_gene | abundance | v_gene | CDR3aa | CDR3nt
TRBJ2-2 | TRBD2 | few | TRBV20-1 | CSGKRGGTNTGELFF | TGCAGTGGAAAGCGGGGGGGAACGAACACCGGGGAGCTGTTTTTT
TRBJ1-2 | . | . | TRBV12-3/TRBV12-4 | CASGTPLALALYGYGYTF | TGTGCCAGCGGGACCCCGCTTGCGCTTGCCCTTTATGGCTATGGCTACACCTTC
TRBJ2-1 | TRBD2 | many | TRBV20-1 | CSATPAGLARGEQFF | TGCAGTGCCACCCCCGCAGGACTAGCAAGGGGTGAGCAGTTCTTC
TRBJ2-1 | TRBD2 | . | TRBV7-2 | CANSLARSGGNRYEQFF | TGTGCCAACAGCTTAGCGAGGAGCGGGGGGAATCGCTATGAGCAGTTCTTC
TRBJ2-3 | TRBD2 | many | TRBV12-3/TRBV12-4 | CASSLGRGGPDTQYF | TGTGCCAGCAGTTTGGGGCGGGGGGGACCAGATACGCAGTATTTT
TRBJ2-3 | . | many | TRBV20-1 | CSARQSTDTQYF | TGCAGTGCTAGACAAAGCACAGATACGCAGTATTTT
TRBJ2-2 | TRBD2 | once | TRBV11-2 | CASSPGRLRGGMVEELFF | TGTGCCAGCAGTCCTGGGCGTTTGCGGGGGGGCATGGTCGAGGAGCTGTTTTTT
TRBJ1-4 | TRBD1 | many | TRBV7-2 | CASSYGTGDEKLFF | TGTGCCAGCAGCTACGGGACAGGGGATGAAAAACTGTTTTTT
TRBJ2-5 | TRBD2 | many | TRBV7-9 | CASSLLLRLAMNATQYF | TGTGCCAGCAGCCTACTCCTCCGACTAGCGATGAACGCGACCCAGTACTTC
TRBJ2-7 | . | . | TRBV6-6 | CASSPREGVHEQYF | TGTGCCAGCAGTCCCCGTGAGGGTGTCCACGAGCAGTACTTC
TRBJ1-2 | TRBD1 | many | TRBV7-2 | CASSAPGQGFNYGYTF | TGTGCCAGCAGCGCCCCGGGACAGGGGTTTAACTATGGCTACACCTTC
TRBJ2-1 | . | many | TRBV7-2 | CASSSGYTEQFF | TGTGCCAGCAGTTCAGGGTACACTGAGCAGTTCTTC
TRBJ2-4 | . | . | TRBV7-2 | CASTFHGRLAKNIQYF | TGTGCCAGCACCTTCCATGGGAGGCTAGCCAAAAACATTCAGTACTTC
TRBJ2-3 | . | once | TRBV20-1 | CSARATGFTDTRYF | TGCAGTGCTAGAGCGACAGGATTCACAGATACGCGGTATTTT
TRBJ2-1 | TRBD2 | many | TRBV5-1 | CASSFGLADNEQFF | TGCGCCAGCAGCTTCGGACTAGCGGACAATGAGCAGTTCTTC
TRBJ1-2 | . | many | TRBV12-3/TRBV12-4 | CASSPTGPGYTF | TGTGCCAGCAGCCCGACAGGCCCTGGCTACACCTTC
TRBJ2-3 | . | many | TRBV7-9 | CASRGNTDTQYF | TGTGCCAGCAGGGGAAACACAGATACGCAGTATTTT
TRBJ2-7 | . | few | TRBV27 | CASSRPLGGAKSEQYF | TGTGCCAGCAGCCGACCCTTAGGGGGGGCCAAGTCTGAGCAGTACTTC
TRBJ1-1 | . | . | TRBV6-2/TRBV6-3 | CASKAQGGDEAFF | TGTGCCAGCAAGGCGCAAGGTGGGGACGAAGCTTTCTTT
TRBJ2-3 | . | many | TRBV14 | CASSQDQALRQYF | TGTGCCAGCAGCCAAGATCAGGCACTCCGGCAGTATTTT
TRBJ1-6 | . | many | TRBV20-1 | CSAQGSSPLHF | TGCAGTGCCCAGGGTTCCTCCCCCCTCCACTTT
TRBJ2-7 | . | many | TRBV20-1 | CSARGDLGPYEQYF | TGCAGTGCTAGAGGCGATTTAGGACCCTACGAGCAGTACTTC
TRBJ2-5 | . | many | TRBV5-1 | CASLLDAGAWETQYF | TGCGCCAGCCTCTTAGACGCGGGGGCGTGGGAGACCCAGTACTTC
TRBJ2-7 | TRBD1 | . | TRBV20-1 | CSARMDRGGYEQYF | TGCAGTGCTAGGATGGACAGGGGCGGCTACGAGCAGTACTTC
TRBJ2-7 | TRBD1 | many | TRBV3-1 | CASSSGTGYSEQYF | TGTGCCAGCAGCTCCGGGACAGGGTACTCCGAGCAGTACTTC
TRBJ1-1 | TRBD1 | few | TRBV6-5 | CASSRKKDRARANTEAFF | TGTGCCAGCAGCCGGAAAAAAGACAGGGCTCGAGCTAACACTGAAGCTTTCTTT
TRBJ1-1 | TRBD1 | . | TRBV2 | CASSSTGTGNEAFF | TGTGCCAGCAGTTCCACCGGGACAGGGAATGAAGCTTTCTTT
TRBJ1-1 | . | . | TRBV5-5 | CASSLDLHREAFF | TGTGCCAGCAGCTTGGACCTTCACAGGGAAGCTTTCTTT
TRBJ2-3 | TRBD1 | . | TRBV12-3/TRBV12-4 | CASSFVPRGPGTDTQYF | TGTGCCAGCAGTTTTGTCCCCAGGGGGCCTGGCACAGATACGCAGTATTTT